This is a list of T cell receptor beta chains from one sample in a study of blood T cell repertoires in COVID-19. Profiled with immunoSEQ multiplex PCR; TCRdb holds only in-frame clones, not every one. Of more than 10,000 clones listed, about nine tenths are singletons. Specimen: peripheral blood. Receptors were obtained from an older man with active COVID-19. Each CDR3 is given with its conserved first and last residue. Size is omitted from some rows. Given values are once, few, many or a class for expanded clones.

V	J	size	CDR3
TRBV30	TRBJ1-5	-	CAWSVRGDNAGFYSNQPQHF
TRBV2	TRBJ2-3	-	CASSGEAGTDTQYF
TRBV12-3/TRBV12-4	TRBJ1-2	-	CASSGGQRWGYTF
TRBV7-2	TRBJ2-7	-	CASSLGVQGADEQYF
TRBV24-1	TRBJ2-1	-	CATSETRSSYNEQFF
TRBV10-3	TRBJ2-1	-	CAISESGLAGFTYNEQFF
TRBV4-2	TRBJ2-1	-	CASSQSGVTGGYNEQFF
TRBV19	TRBJ2-6	-	CASSTLGLASSGANVLTF
TRBV27	TRBJ2-3	once	CATRQGGFTDTQYF
TRBV20-1	TRBJ1-2	-	CSASGQGGRGYTF
TRBV6-6	TRBJ2-1	-	CASIGGSYNEQFF
TRBV4-3	TRBJ1-6	-	CASSQSARSSNSPLHF
TRBV10-3	TRBJ1-2	-	CAISSEGQGAYGYTF
TRBV5-1	TRBJ2-5	-	CASSRDPGQGYQETQYF
TRBV3-1/TRBV3-2	TRBJ1-2	-	CASSLRTDYPSGDGYTF
TRBV19	TRBJ1-2	-	CASSILSAGANFLRTPERF
TRBV5-1	TRBJ2-1	-	CASSSGWEGLAGVRNEQFF
TRBV3-1/TRBV3-2	TRBJ2-2	-	CASSSLAGGAGELFF
TRBV15	TRBJ2-3	-	CATSSQLGRPGGPSTDTQYF
TRBV19	TRBJ2-7	few	CASSISTSGSRQYF
TRBV13	TRBJ2-4	-	CASSYKGTGVDLAKNIQYF
TRBV3-1/TRBV3-2	TRBJ1-4	-	CASSPFRTGANEKLFF
TRBV9	TRBJ2-5	once	CASSVEGGGARGPVEETQYF
TRBV5-1	TRBJ1-1	once	CASSIDTNTEAFF
TRBV10-3	TRBJ2-1	-	CAISESGTSVGEQFF
TRBV7-3	TRBJ2-3	-	CASSLKGQGFTQYF
TRBV2	TRBJ1-3	-	CASSTTGLQPKLHSGNTIYF
TRBV4-1	TRBJ2-7	-	CASSQPSGLAYEQYF
TRBV7-9	TRBJ1-2	-	CASSLESAGRAYTF
TRBV5-5	TRBJ2-3	-	CASSSRTTAGVGDTQYF
TRBV6-2/TRBV6-3	TRBJ1-1	-	CASSFTGGYTEAFF
TRBV10-3	TRBJ2-1	-	CAISEWEPNEQFF
TRBV6-5	TRBJ2-2	-	CASSFGRGGPGELFF
TRBV24-1	TRBJ1-5	-	CATRYTGNQPQHF
TRBV4-1	TRBJ1-1	-	CASSHLDSRNTEAFF
TRBV5-1	TRBJ2-1	-	CASSLASSGGAQREFF
TRBV9	TRBJ2-7	-	CASSVGAVGPFSYEQYF
TRBV5-6	TRBJ1-6	few	CASSSPSSSYNSPLHF
TRBV15	TRBJ2-7	-	CATSIRDRAYEQYF
TRBV4-2	TRBJ2-7	-	CASSRSTSGSFYEQYF
TRBV6-5	TRBJ2-7	-	CASRRTGGFDEQYF
TRBV4-1	TRBJ2-3	-	CASSLGTGTDTQYF